This T cell receptor beta chain appears in the sequencing data of a study of cytotoxic CD8 clonotypes in ibrutinib-treated CLL. Looking at the study overall: Investigators collected response samples after a median roughly 13 months of treatment, range 6 to 36.

Assay: immunoSEQ multiplex PCR; the TCRdb copy retains only in-frame clones and omits some. The sample lists about 150,000 clones, about three quarters occurring once. This CDR3 is built from 15 residues. V was cut by 7 bases and J by 5 bases, with 17 bases left in between. The germline V gene has CDR1 MDHEN and CDR2 SYDVKM. The rearrangement joins TRBV28 to TRBJ2-2; D possibly corresponds to TRBD2 (6 bases). The receptor's source is a human donor with chronic lymphocytic leukemia. Sample: PBMCs, taken after 24 months of ibrutinib treatment. CDR3 nucleotides: TGTGCCAGCATGCGGGGCGGGACCCCAACCGGGGAGCTGTTTTTT. The encoded protein is CASMRGGTPTGELFF.